This TCR beta chain was sequenced during a study of cytomegalovirus exposure and HLA in healthy donors. PCR employed 60 Vbeta and 13 Jbeta primers. Repertoires were generated with immunoSEQ multiplex PCR, while TCRdb's copy carries only in-frame clones and drops some. Its table records approximately 110,000 clones. Germline V CDR1 and CDR2: LNHDA, SQIVND (reference sequence). V dropped 4 bases and J dropped 3; count of bases not matched to a gene: 4. The CDR3 loop spans 15 amino acids. Input material: PBMCs. The chain uses TRBV19 and TRBJ1-5; 9 bases align to TRBD1. This clonotype originated in a man younger than 35 in good health and CMV-seronegative. CDR3: CASSTGTGPNQPQHF. The CDR3 nucleotides are TGTGCCAGTAGTACGGGGACAGGGCCCAATCAGCCCCAGCATTTT. Filled out from reference TRBV19 and TRBJ1-5, the complete variable domain reads DGGITQSPKYLFRKEGQNVTLSCEQNLNHDAMYWYRQDPGQGLRLIYYSQIVNDFQKGDIAEGYSVSREKKESFPLTVTSAQKNPTAFYLCASSTGTGPNQPQHFGDGTRLSIL.